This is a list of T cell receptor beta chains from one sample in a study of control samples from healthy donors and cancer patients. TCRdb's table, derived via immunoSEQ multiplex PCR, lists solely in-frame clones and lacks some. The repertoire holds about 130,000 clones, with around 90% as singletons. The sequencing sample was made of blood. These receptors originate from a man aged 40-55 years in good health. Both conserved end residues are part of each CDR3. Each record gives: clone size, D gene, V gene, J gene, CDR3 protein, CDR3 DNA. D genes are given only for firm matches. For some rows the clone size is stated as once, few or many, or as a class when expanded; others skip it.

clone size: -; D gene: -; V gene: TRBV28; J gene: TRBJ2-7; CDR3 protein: CASAGDYEQYF; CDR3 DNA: TGTGCCAGCGCAGGGGACTACGAGCAGTACTTC
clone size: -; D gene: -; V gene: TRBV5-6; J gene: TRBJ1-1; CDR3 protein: CASSLGGRYTEAFF; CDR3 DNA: TGTGCCAGCAGCTTGGGGGGGCGATACACTGAAGCTTTCTTT
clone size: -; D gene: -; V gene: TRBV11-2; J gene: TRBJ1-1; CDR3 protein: CASSQNTEAFF; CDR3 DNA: TGTGCCAGCAGCCAGAACACTGAAGCTTTCTTT
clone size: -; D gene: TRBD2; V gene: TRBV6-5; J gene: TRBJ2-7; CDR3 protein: CASSPDSGGRLEQYF; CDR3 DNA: TGTGCCAGCAGTCCAGATAGCGGGGGGCGTCTCGAGCAGTACTTC
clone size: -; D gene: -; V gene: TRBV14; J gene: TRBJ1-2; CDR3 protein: CASSQVDVAYYGYTF; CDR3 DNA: TGTGCCAGCAGCCAAGTGGACGTTGCCTACTATGGCTACACCTTC
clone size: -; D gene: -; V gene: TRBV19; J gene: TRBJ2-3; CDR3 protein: CASSIFVGTDTQYF; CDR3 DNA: TGTGCCAGTAGTATTTTCGTGGGCACAGATACGCAGTATTTT
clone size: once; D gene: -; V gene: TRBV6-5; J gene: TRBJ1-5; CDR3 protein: CASSLDIYSNQPQHF; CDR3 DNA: TGTGCCAGCAGTTTGGACATTTATAGCAATCAGCCCCAGCATTTT
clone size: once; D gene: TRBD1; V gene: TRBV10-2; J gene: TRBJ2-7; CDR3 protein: CASRRGQGTYEQYF; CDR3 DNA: TGCGCCAGCAGGAGAGGACAGGGTACCTACGAGCAGTACTTC
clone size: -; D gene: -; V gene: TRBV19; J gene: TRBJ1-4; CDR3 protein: CASSIGGRTNEKLFF; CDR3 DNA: TGTGCCAGTAGTATCGGCGGGAGAACTAATGAAAAACTGTTTTTT
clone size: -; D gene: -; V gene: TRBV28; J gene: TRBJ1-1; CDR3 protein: CASSLRGLGYTEAFF; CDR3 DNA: TGTGCCAGCAGTTTACGGGGACTCGGGTACACTGAAGCTTTCTTT
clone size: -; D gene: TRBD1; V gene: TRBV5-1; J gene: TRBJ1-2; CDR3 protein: CASSLRDRGVHGYTF; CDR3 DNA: TGCGCCAGCAGCTTGAGGGACAGGGGAGTGCATGGCTACACCTTC
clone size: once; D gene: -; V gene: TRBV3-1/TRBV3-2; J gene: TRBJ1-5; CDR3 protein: CASSQGGSLDNQPQHF; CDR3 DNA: TGTGCCAGCAGCCAAGGAGGGAGCCTTGACAATCAGCCCCAGCATTTT
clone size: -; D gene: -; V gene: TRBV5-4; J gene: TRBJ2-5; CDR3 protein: CASSLGFGEQETQYF; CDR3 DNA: TGTGCCAGCAGCTTAGGGTTTGGGGAACAAGAGACCCAGTACTTC
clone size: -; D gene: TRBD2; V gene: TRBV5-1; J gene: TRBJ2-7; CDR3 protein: CASSLGLAGDAYEQYF; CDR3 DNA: TGCGCCAGCAGCTTGGGACTAGCGGGGGACGCCTACGAGCAGTACTTC
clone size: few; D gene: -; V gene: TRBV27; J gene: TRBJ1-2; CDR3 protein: CASSSPGLSGYTF; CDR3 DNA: TGTGCCAGCAGTTCTCCGGGATTGTCTGGCTACACCTTC
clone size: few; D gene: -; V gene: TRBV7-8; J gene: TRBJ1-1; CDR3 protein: CASSLVPDTEAFF; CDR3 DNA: TGTGCCAGCAGCTTAGTTCCGGACACTGAAGCTTTCTTT
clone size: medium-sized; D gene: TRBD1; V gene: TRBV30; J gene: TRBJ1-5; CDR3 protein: CAWSGTGGNQPQHF; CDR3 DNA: TGTGCCTGGAGCGGGACAGGGGGCAATCAGCCCCAGCATTTT
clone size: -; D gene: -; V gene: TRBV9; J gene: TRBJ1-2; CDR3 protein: CASSVGQGRGYTF; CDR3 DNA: TGTGCCAGCAGCGTAGGCCAGGGTCGTGGCTACACCTTC
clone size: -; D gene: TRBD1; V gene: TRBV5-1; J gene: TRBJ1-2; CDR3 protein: CASSSDRDYGYTF; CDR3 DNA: TGCGCCAGCAGCTCCGACAGGGACTATGGCTACACCTTC
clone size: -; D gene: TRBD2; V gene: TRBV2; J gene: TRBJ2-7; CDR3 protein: CASSEQAGGPYEQYF; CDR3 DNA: TGTGCCAGCAGTGAACAAGCGGGGGGCCCCTACGAGCAGTACTTC
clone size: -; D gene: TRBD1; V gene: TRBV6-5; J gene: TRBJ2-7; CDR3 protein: CASSPYPGQLYEQYF; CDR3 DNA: TGTGCCAGCAGCCCATATCCGGGACAGCTCTACGAGCAGTACTTC
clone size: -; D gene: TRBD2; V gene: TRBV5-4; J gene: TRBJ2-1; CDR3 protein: CASSLKLAGSYNEQFF; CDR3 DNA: TGTGCCAGCAGCTTGAAACTAGCGGGGTCCTACAATGAGCAGTTCTTC
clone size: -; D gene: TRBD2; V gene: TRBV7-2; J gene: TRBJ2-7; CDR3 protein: CASSYNSGGNYEQYF; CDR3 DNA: TGTGCCAGCAGCTACAATAGCGGGGGGAACTACGAGCAGTACTTC
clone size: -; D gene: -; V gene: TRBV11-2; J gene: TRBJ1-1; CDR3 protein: CASSLRGENTEAFF; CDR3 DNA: TGTGCCAGCAGCTTAAGAGGGGAGAACACTGAAGCTTTCTTT
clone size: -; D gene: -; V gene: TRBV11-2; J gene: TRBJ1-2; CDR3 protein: CASSSIGGGYTF; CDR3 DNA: TGTGCCAGCAGCTCTATCGGGGGGGGCTACACCTTC
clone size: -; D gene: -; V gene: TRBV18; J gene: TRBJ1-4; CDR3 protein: CASSRSGEYEKLFF; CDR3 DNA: TGTGCCAGCTCCCGGTCCGGGGAGTACGAAAAACTGTTTTTT
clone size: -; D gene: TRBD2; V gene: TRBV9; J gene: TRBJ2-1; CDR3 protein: CASSASGNYNEQFF; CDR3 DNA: TGTGCCAGCAGCGCTAGCGGGAACTACAATGAGCAGTTCTTC
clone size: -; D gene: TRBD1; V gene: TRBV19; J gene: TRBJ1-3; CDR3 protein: CASSSPGGAGNTIYF; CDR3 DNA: TGTGCCAGTAGTTCTCCAGGGGGCGCAGGGAACACCATATATTTT
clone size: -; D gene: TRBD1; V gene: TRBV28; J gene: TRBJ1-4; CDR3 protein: CASSLPIGTGTEKLFF; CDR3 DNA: TGTGCCAGCAGTTTGCCCATAGGGACAGGGACGGAAAAACTGTTTTTT
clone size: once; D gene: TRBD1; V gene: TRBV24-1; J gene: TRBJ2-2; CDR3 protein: CATSPTGGTGELFF; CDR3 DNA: TGTGCCACCAGTCCTACAGGGGGTACCGGGGAGCTGTTTTTT
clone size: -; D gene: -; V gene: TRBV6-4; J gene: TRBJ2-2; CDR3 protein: CASSDFPGAGELFF; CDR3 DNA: TGTGCCAGCAGTGACTTTCCGGGGGCCGGGGAGCTGTTTTTT
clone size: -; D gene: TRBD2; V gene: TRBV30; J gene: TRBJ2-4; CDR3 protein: CAWSVRAGGVRNIQYF; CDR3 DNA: TGTGCCTGGAGTGTACGAGCGGGGGGGGTGAGGAACATTCAGTACTTC